What follows are 20 T cell receptor beta chains derived from one specimen sequenced in a study of neoadjuvant nivolumab and ipilimumab in lung cancer. Sequencing was performed with immunoSEQ multiplex PCR; in TCRdb, only in-frame clones are kept and a portion is missing. The sample has some 43,000 clones; roughly 89% are singletons. This specimen consisted of blood, obtained before neoadjuvant nivolumab, alone or with ipilimumab. Receptors originate from an adult with non-small cell lung cancer. Some clones in this sample may be carry-over from other donors' samples.

As for this clone: This same CDR3 is encoded by further DNA sequences in the sample. The CDR3 region is CASSQDRGGAGGYTF. CDR3 nucleotide sequence: TGTGCCAGCAGCCAAGATCGAGGGGGCGCAGGTGGCTACACCTTC. The V gene is TRBV14, the J gene TRBJ1-2, with 7 positions matching TRBD1. The CDR3 length is 15 residues. V lost 0 bases, J lost 7 bases, and 8 bases stayed unmatched. CDR1 is SGHDN and CDR2 is FVKESK in the germline V gene. The variable domain in full, with the rest retrieved from reference TRBV14 and TRBJ1-2, is EAGVTQFPSHSVIEKGQTVTLRCDPISGHDNLYWYRRVMGKEIKFLLHFVKESKQDESGMPNNRFLAERTGGTYSTLKVQPAELEDSGVYFCASSQDRGGAGGYTFGSGTRLTVV.

The rearrangement links TRBV5-1 to TRBJ2-3; D possibly corresponds to TRBD2 (7 bases). The germline V gene encodes CDR1 SGHRS and CDR2 YFSETQ. Trimming stripped 4 bases from V and 3 bases from J, with 30 bases between. The CDR3 is 20 amino acids. CDR3 amino acids: CASSVRGGAGVSRGTDTQYF. The CDR3 DNA sequence: TGCGCCAGCAGCGTACGCGGCGGGGCGGGAGTGAGCAGGGGAACAGATACGCAGTATTTT.

The gene calls are TRBV18 and TRBJ1-3; possible D gene TRBD1, 6 bases. Trimming pared 2 bases from V and 2 bases from J, leaving 10 bases between. This CDR3 comprises 15 residues. The germline V gene encodes CDR1 KGHSH and CDR2 LQKENI. Here the CDR3 reads CASSPMAGAGNTIYF. In DNA, the CDR3 is TGTGCCAGCTCACCAATGGCAGGGGCTGGAAACACCATATATTTT. The variable domain in full, completed from reference TRBV18 and TRBJ1-3, reads NAGVMQNPRHLVRRRGQEARLRCSPMKGHSHVYWYRQLPEEGLKFMVYLQKENIIDESGMPKERFSAEFPKEGPSILRIQQVVRGDSAAYFCASSPMAGAGNTIYFGEGSWLTVV.

This chain joins TRBV6-4 and TRBJ2-3, with 9 bases matching TRBD2. Germline CDR1 MRHNA, CDR2 SNTAGT. The V segment lost 2 bases and the J segment 4 bases; nucleotides outside the gene matches: 4. This CDR3 spans 15 amino acids. The CDR3 loop is CASSDRAGGSDTQYF. CDR3 DNA sequence: TGTGCCAGCAGTGACAGAGCGGGAGGTTCAGATACGCAGTATTTT.

The chain has TRBV2 and TRBJ1-3; D unclear. The germline V and J ends were trimmed by 3 bases and 0 bases, with 9 bases remaining between them. Germline assignment: CDR1 SNHLY and CDR2 FYNNEI. This CDR3 has 15 residues. The CDR3, as DNA: TGTGCCAGCAGTGAGGGCGTAGGCTCTGGAAACACCATATATTTT. Protein sequence: CASSEGVGSGNTIYF.

V gene TRBV7-9 combines with J gene TRBJ2-3; 12 nucleotides match TRBD1. This CDR3 spans 15 amino acids. Losses at the gene ends were 4 bases for V and 5 bases for J; bases not matched to a gene: 4. Germline CDR1 reads SEHNR; CDR2 reads FQNEAQ (reference sequence). CDR3 in amino acids: CASSWGQGAGDTQYF. CDR3 in DNA: TGTGCCAGCAGCTGGGGACAGGGGGCTGGAGATACGCAGTATTTT.

The chain uses TRBV29-1 and TRBJ2-1, with TRBD2 identical over 9 bases. V gave up 4 bases and J gave up 8 bases; unmatched junction bases: 15. Germline lookup yields CDR1 SQVTM and CDR2 ANQGSEA. The CDR3 runs 16 residues. CDR3 sequence: CSVGGTSSSETHEQFF. DNA for the CDR3: TGCAGCGTTGGGGGGACTAGCTCATCGGAGACCCATGAGCAGTTCTTC.

The rearrangement links TRBV5-6 to TRBJ2-2, with D unclear. The CDR3 is 13 amino acids. Germline loops: CDR1 SGHDT, CDR2 YYEEEE. Deletions cut 3 bases from V and 2 bases from J, with 5 bases between. For the CDR3, the DNA is TGTGCCAGCAGCTGGCCTAACACCGGGGAGCTGTTTTTT. Protein: CASSWPNTGELFF.

The rearrangement links TRBV18 to TRBJ1-1; 7 bases align to TRBD1. CDR3 length: 16 residues. Per the germline V gene, CDR1 is KGHSH and CDR2 is LQKENI. V was clipped by 0 bases and J by 6 bases; unmatched bases: 10. The CDR3 nucleotides are TGTGCCAGCTCACCACCCAGGGGGAGAGGGCCCCCTGAAGCTTTCTTT. Translating it yields CASSPPRGRGPPEAFF.

This chain joins TRBV6-5 and TRBJ1-2; D is uncertain. Trimming cost V 2 bases and J 1 base, with 5 bases left between them. The CDR3 extends over 13 amino acids. Germline V gene lookup returns CDR1 MNHEY and CDR2 SVGAGI. CDR3 sequence (DNA): TGTGCCAGCAGTTACGCAGATAACTATGGCTACACCTTC. Amino acid sequence: CASSYADNYGYTF.

The rearrangement uses TRBV5-1 and TRBJ2-3; a weak D match, TRBD1 (6 bases). The CDR3 contains 15 residues. CDR1 is SGHRS and CDR2 is YFSETQ in the germline V gene. The V end was cut by 4 bases, the J end by 3 bases, with 15 bases between. The CDR3, as DNA: TGCGCCAGCAGCATGCAGGGAAGGGGGACAGATACGCAGTATTTT. It codes for CASSMQGRGTDTQYF.

This clone was counted a few times. The gene calls are TRBV9 and TRBJ2-1; D is ambiguous. CDR3 length equals 15 residues. V lost 0 bases and J 9 bases, leaving 16 bases between the germline ends. Germline loops: CDR1 SGDLS, CDR2 YYNGEE. CDR3 DNA: TGTGCCAGCAGCGTAGCTACGGCAGCTTTTGGTGAGCAGTTCTTC. This sequence encodes CASSVATAAFGEQFF.

This chain joins TRBV5-1 and TRBJ2-1, with D hard to call. CDR1 is SGHRS and CDR2 is YFSETQ in the germline V gene. This CDR3 has 13 amino acids. The V end was cut by 2 bases, the J end by 9 bases, with 12 bases between. CDR3 coding DNA: TGCGCCAGCAGCTTTTGGGGTGATGGTGAGCAGTTCTTC. As protein: CASSFWGDGEQFF.

The rearrangement uses TRBV27 and TRBJ2-7; 8 positions agree with TRBD1. J lost 7 bases, V lost 8 bases, and 13 bases had no gene match. This CDR3 contains 14 residues. Per the germline V gene, CDR1 is MNHEY and CDR2 is SMNVEV (reference sequence). Here the CDR3 DNA reads TGTGCCAGCGCCCGGGACAGGTGGTCTGGGGAGCAGTACTTC. Its translation is CASARDRWSGEQYF.

This chain links TRBV6-1 with TRBJ1-5, with TRBD1 matching 8 bases. The CDR3 totals 15 residues. J was trimmed by 3 bases and V by 8 bases; bases with no gene match: 9. The germline V gene encodes CDR1 MNHNS and CDR2 SASEGT. CDR3 sequence (DNA): TGTGCCAGCGCCCACCAGGGGGCGAACAATCAGCCCCAGCATTTT. Its translation: CASAHQGANNQPQHF.

The chain carries TRBV5-4 and TRBJ1-2; 10 bases are a match to TRBD1. The CDR3 has 18 residues. Losses at the gene ends were 4 bases for V and 0 bases for J; bases not matched to a gene: 12. CDR1 and CDR2 from the germline V gene are SGHNT and YYREEE (reference sequence). CDR3 bases: TGTGCCAGCAGCCCCCAGCAGGGGACAGGGGCAACTAACTATGGCTACACCTTC. Translating gives CASSPQQGTGATNYGYTF.

This chain uses TRBV9 with TRBJ2-2; unclear D gene. V gave up 0 bases and J gave up 6 bases, with 6 bases separating them. Germline assignment: CDR1 SGDLS and CDR2 YYNGEE. CDR3 size: 13 residues. In nucleotides, the CDR3 is TGTGCCAGCAGCGTAGTCGGCGCCGGGGAGCTGTTTTTT. Protein sequence: CASSVVGAGELFF.

The rearrangement links TRBV6-1 to TRBJ1-5; D call uncertain. Germline V gene data show CDR1 as MNHNS and CDR2 as SASEGT. Trimming stripped 6 bases from V and 4 bases from J, with 4 bases between. The CDR3 has 11 amino acids. Written as DNA, the CDR3 is TGTGCCAGCAGCGAAAATCAGCCCCAGCATTTT. Protein sequence: CASSENQPQHF.

The J gene is TRBJ2-3, the V gene TRBV30; unclear D gene. The germline gives CDR1 GTSNPN, CDR2 SVGIG (reference sequence). The CDR3 extends over 11 amino acids. Trimming left V 5 bases short and J 5 bases short, with 8 bases between. CDR3 nucleotide sequence: TGTGCCTGGGGGTCGGGAGATACGCAGTATTTT. This codes for CAWGSGDTQYF.

The chain uses TRBV5-8 and TRBJ1-2; TRBD1 is a possible D gene (6 bases). The CDR3 sequence is 15 residues long. In germline, CDR1 is SGHTS, CDR2 YDEGEE. Trimming cost V 0 bases and J 3 bases, with 12 bases left between them. The CDR3 region has the DNA TGTGCCAGCAGCTTGGGGAACAGGGCGGACTATGGCTACACCTTC. It codes for CASSLGNRADYGYTF. Together with reference TRBV5-8 and TRBJ1-2, the CDR3 gives the full variable domain: EAGVTQSPTHLIKTRGQQATLRCSPISGHTSVYWYQQALGLGLQFLLWYDEGEERNRGNFPPRFSGRQFPNYSSELNVNALELEDSALYLCASSLGNRADYGYTFGSGTRLTVV.